This T cell receptor beta chain came from a study of shared clonotypes between healthy human individuals. General study points: Researchers found naive subsets generally carried larger estimated richness than memory subsets. Among several donors, about 4.6% of naive CD4 clonotypes were found in common. The expectation was that sequencing depth would affect clonotype sharing among donors.

Germline V gene sequence: CDR1 SGHNT, CDR2 YYREEE (reference sequence). CDR3 length: 15 residues. The V segment lost 4 bases and the J segment 4 bases; nucleotides outside the gene matches: 7. About this clone itself: Its antigen is undetermined.

TCRdb's copy holds only in-frame clones and misses some; the assay was immunoSEQ multiplex PCR. Here the sample spans roughly 2.4 million clones, almost 96% being singletons. The study separated CD4+ cells into CD45RA+ naive and CD45RA-negative memory subsets. The sample taken for sequencing was naive CD4+ T cells sorted from blood. The subset: CD45RA+ positively selected. The chain joins TRBV5-4 to TRBJ1-2; 10 bases map to TRBD1. The TCR originated in a man aged 18 to 29 in good health. This chain's CDR3 is CASSLGQGPAYGYTF. The CDR3 DNA reads TGTGCCAGCAGCCTGGGACAGGGGCCCGCCTATGGCTACACCTTC.